The text below deals with one TCR beta chain. The sample carries other DNA sequences with the same CDR3. These data come from a study of shared T cell receptors in the human thymus. The CDR3 consists of 16 residues. TCRdb's copy holds only in-frame clones and misses some; the assay was immunoSEQ multiplex PCR. Among about 710,000 clones listed, about 90% were seen once. The same data also contributed to another study, on human thymus T cells. That investigation notes: Donation was from healthy Finnish infants who were having corrective surgery that addressed congenital heart defects.

The rearrangement links TRBV1 to TRBJ2-4; the DNA was not compared with TRBD2, the D call given in the table. TRBV1 is classified as a pseudogene. This sequence was found in a boy younger than two with a congenital heart defect. The sequenced material came from thymocytes. Here the CDR3 reads CTSSQDLASGSDIQYF. CDR3 bases: TGCACCAGCAGCCAAGATCTGGCTAGCGGGAGTGACATTCAGTACTTC.